This TCR beta chain was recorded in a study of shared clonotypes between healthy human individuals. The naive CD8 population came from CD45RO-negative cells selected for CCR7, without terminally differentiated effector memory CD45RA+ cells. TCRdb's table, derived via immunoSEQ multiplex PCR, lists solely in-frame clones and lacks some. The repertoire holds 560,000 or so clones, with around 96% as singletons. CDR1 and CDR2 (germline): SGHNT, YYREEE (reference sequence). The germline V and J ends were trimmed by 4 bases and 3 bases, with 9 bases remaining between them. The CDR3 has 13 residues. As for this clone: At the DNA level, this CDR3 is encoded by other sequences in the same sample as well.

The chain carries TRBV5-4 and TRBJ2-3; D gene uncertain. This clonotype was sampled from a woman in her twenties or thirties in good health. Sequenced sample: naive CD8+ T cells sorted from blood. CDR3 protein: CASSLGRTDTQYF. The CDR3 DNA reads TGTGCCAGCAGCCTCGGACGGACAGATACGCAGTATTTT.